The rows below give T cell receptor beta chains drawn from one sample of a study of T-cell reconstitution after alpha-beta-depleted transplantation in children. TCRdb ran MiXCR on the PCR reads and lists one entry per CDR3 protein. The data show 280,000 or so distinct CDR3 sequences, around 10% seen once. This material consisted of peripheral blood, taken 180 days after TCRalphabeta/CD19-depleted stem cell transplant. The receptors originated from a male patient aged 2-15 years who had a stem cell transplant for chronic granulomatous disease, so the T cells may come from the graft donor. Both conserved end residues are part of each CDR3. A D gene is named only where the DNA matches it firmly. Clone sizes are given selectively: once, few, many, or a class where the clone is expanded.

CDR3 protein: CASSLLPQGQGNSPLHF; CDR3 DNA: TGTGCCAGCAGCTTGCTACCTCAGGGCCAGGGAAATTCACCCCTCCACTTT; D gene: NA; clone size: many; V gene: TRBV7-2; J gene: TRBJ1-6
CDR3 protein: CSARDREAPYNSPLHF; CDR3 DNA: TGCAGTGCTAGAGACAGGGAGGCCCCCTATAATTCACCCCTCCACTTT; D gene: NA; clone size: many; V gene: TRBV20-1; J gene: TRBJ1-6
CDR3 protein: CASSHRGGNQPQHF; CDR3 DNA: TGTGCCAGCAGTCACCGGGGTGGCAATCAGCCCCAGCATTTT; D gene: NA; clone size: many; V gene: TRBV12-3/TRBV12-4; J gene: TRBJ1-5
CDR3 protein: CSARGHTNTEAFF; CDR3 DNA: TGCAGTGCTAGGGGACACACGAACACTGAAGCTTTCTTT; D gene: NA; clone size: many; V gene: TRBV20-1; J gene: TRBJ1-1
CDR3 protein: CASSSLGSGNTIYF; CDR3 DNA: TGTGCCAGCAGTTCCTTGGGCTCTGGAAACACCATATATTTT; D gene: NA; clone size: many; V gene: TRBV27; J gene: TRBJ1-3
CDR3 protein: CASSPGRGEAFF; CDR3 DNA: TGTGCCAGCAGCCCCGGCCGGGGTGAAGCTTTCTTT; D gene: NA; clone size: many; V gene: TRBV7-9; J gene: TRBJ1-1
CDR3 protein: CASVPAGTANTGELFF; CDR3 DNA: TGTGCCAGCGTTCCGGCAGGAACCGCGAACACCGGGGAGCTGTTTTTT; D gene: NA; clone size: many; V gene: TRBV12-3/TRBV12-4; J gene: TRBJ2-2
CDR3 protein: CASSLSWIGQGAAGELFF; CDR3 DNA: TGTGCCAGCAGCTTAAGCTGGATTGGACAGGGGGCCGCCGGGGAGCTGTTTTTT; D gene: TRBD1; clone size: once; V gene: TRBV5-4; J gene: TRBJ2-2
CDR3 protein: CASNLGGTRYEQYF; CDR3 DNA: TGTGCCAGCAACTTGGGCGGGACCCGCTACGAGCAGTACTTC; D gene: NA; clone size: many; V gene: TRBV28; J gene: TRBJ2-7
CDR3 protein: CSARAGGLNTEAFF; CDR3 DNA: TGCAGTGCTAGGGCAGGGGGTCTGAACACTGAAGCTTTCTTT; D gene: TRBD1; clone size: many; V gene: TRBV20-1; J gene: TRBJ1-1
CDR3 protein: CSARERPSSEQYF; CDR3 DNA: TGCAGTGCTAGAGAAAGGCCCTCCAGCGAGCAGTACTTC; D gene: NA; clone size: many; V gene: TRBV20-1; J gene: TRBJ2-7
CDR3 protein: CASSLVWTSGFPDTQYF; CDR3 DNA: TGTGCCAGCAGCTTGGTGTGGACTAGCGGCTTCCCAGATACGCAGTATTTT; D gene: TRBD2; clone size: many; V gene: TRBV5-5; J gene: TRBJ2-3
CDR3 protein: CASSVTKETQYF; CDR3 DNA: TGTGCCAGCAGTGTAACGAAAGAGACCCAGTACTTC; D gene: NA; clone size: NA; V gene: TRBV5-4; J gene: TRBJ2-5
CDR3 protein: CSARVPGGGETQYF; CDR3 DNA: TGCAGTGCTAGAGTTCCAGGAGGGGGTGAGACCCAGTACTTC; D gene: NA; clone size: many; V gene: TRBV20-1; J gene: TRBJ2-5
CDR3 protein: CASSLETSGSGANVLTF; CDR3 DNA: TGTGCCAGCAGCTTAGAGACGTCAGGCTCTGGGGCCAACGTCCTGACTTTC; D gene: NA; clone size: few; V gene: TRBV12-3/TRBV12-4; J gene: TRBJ2-6
CDR3 protein: CASSLEGAGQPQHF; CDR3 DNA: TGCGCCAGCAGCTTGGAGGGGGCCGGCCAGCCCCAGCATTTT; D gene: TRBD1; clone size: many; V gene: TRBV5-1; J gene: TRBJ1-5
CDR3 protein: CSARDFLLAAYNEQFF; CDR3 DNA: TGCAGTGCTAGAGATTTTCTGCTAGCAGCGTACAATGAGCAGTTCTTC; D gene: NA; clone size: many; V gene: TRBV20-1; J gene: TRBJ2-1
CDR3 protein: CSAPKGLAESTDTQYF; CDR3 DNA: TGCAGTGCCCCCAAGGGACTAGCAGAAAGCACAGATACGCAGTATTTT; D gene: TRBD2; clone size: many; V gene: TRBV20-1; J gene: TRBJ2-3
CDR3 protein: CASSKQGVATDTQYF; CDR3 DNA: TGTGCCAGCAGCAAACAGGGGGTAGCCACAGATACGCAGTATTTT; D gene: TRBD1; clone size: NA; V gene: TRBV11-2; J gene: TRBJ2-3
CDR3 protein: CSAPRGTSLREQYF; CDR3 DNA: TGCAGTGCTCCCCGCGGGACTAGCCTCAGGGAGCAGTACTTC; D gene: TRBD2; clone size: NA; V gene: TRBV20-1; J gene: TRBJ2-7
CDR3 protein: CASRKGAAPLVETQYF; CDR3 DNA: TGTGCCAGCCGAAAAGGGGCTGCCCCCCTGGTGGAGACCCAGTACTTC; D gene: NA; clone size: many; V gene: TRBV12-3/TRBV12-4; J gene: TRBJ2-5
CDR3 protein: CASSLLGVAGAANYGYTF; CDR3 DNA: TGTGCCAGCAGTTTATTAGGGGTGGCGGGGGCAGCTAACTATGGCTACACCTTC; D gene: NA; clone size: many; V gene: TRBV12-3/TRBV12-4; J gene: TRBJ1-2
CDR3 protein: CASWWGQSYEQYF; CDR3 DNA: TGTGCCAGCTGGTGGGGACAGAGCTACGAGCAGTACTTC; D gene: TRBD1; clone size: once; V gene: TRBV2; J gene: TRBJ2-7
CDR3 protein: CAGSPRDRGGNQPQHF; CDR3 DNA: TGTGCCGGCAGTCCCCGGGACAGGGGGGGCAATCAGCCCCAGCATTTT; D gene: TRBD1; clone size: NA; V gene: TRBV28; J gene: TRBJ1-5
CDR3 protein: CASSTQYF; CDR3 DNA: TGTGCCAGCAGCACGCAGTATTTT; D gene: NA; clone size: many; V gene: TRBV21-1; J gene: TRBJ2-3
CDR3 protein: CASSRYRTAQETQYF; CDR3 DNA: TGTGCCAGCAGTAGATATCGGACGGCTCAAGAGACCCAGTACTTC; D gene: NA; clone size: few; V gene: TRBV27; J gene: TRBJ2-5
CDR3 protein: CSAREDREIGNQPQHF; CDR3 DNA: TGCAGTGCTAGAGAAGACAGGGAGATTGGCAATCAGCCCCAGCATTTT; D gene: TRBD1; clone size: many; V gene: TRBV20-1; J gene: TRBJ1-5
CDR3 protein: CASSLESDQNYEQYF; CDR3 DNA: TGTGCCAGCAGCTTAGAGTCAGACCAGAACTACGAGCAGTACTTC; D gene: NA; clone size: many; V gene: TRBV7-9; J gene: TRBJ2-7
CDR3 protein: CSASPVTSGKVSYNEQFF; CDR3 DNA: TGCAGTGCTAGCCCAGTAACTAGCGGGAAAGTCTCCTACAATGAGCAGTTCTTC; D gene: TRBD2; clone size: few; V gene: TRBV20-1; J gene: TRBJ2-1
CDR3 protein: CASSPSGTGNTIYF; CDR3 DNA: TGTGCCAGCAGCCCCTCCGGGACTGGAAACACCATATATTTT; D gene: NA; clone size: many; V gene: TRBV12-3/TRBV12-4; J gene: TRBJ1-3
CDR3 protein: CASRSGTGIYGYTF; CDR3 DNA: TGCGCCAGCAGATCCGGGACAGGGATCTATGGCTACACCTTC; D gene: TRBD1; clone size: many; V gene: TRBV5-1; J gene: TRBJ1-2
CDR3 protein: CSASVPVLDEQYF; CDR3 DNA: TGCAGTGCTAGTGTACCCGTGCTCGACGAGCAGTACTTC; D gene: NA; clone size: many; V gene: TRBV20-1; J gene: TRBJ2-7
CDR3 protein: CASSHGTSGSYNEQFF; CDR3 DNA: TGTGCCAGTAGTCACGGGACTAGCGGCTCCTACAATGAGCAGTTCTTC; D gene: TRBD2; clone size: NA; V gene: TRBV19; J gene: TRBJ2-1
CDR3 protein: CASRPTGYSGYTF; CDR3 DNA: TGTGCCAGCAGACCGACAGGTTACAGCGGCTACACCTTC; D gene: NA; clone size: many; V gene: TRBV28; J gene: TRBJ1-2
CDR3 protein: CASSFRYYNSPLHF; CDR3 DNA: TGTGCCAGCAGCTTTCGTTACTATAATTCACCCCTCCACTTT; D gene: NA; clone size: many; V gene: TRBV7-2; J gene: TRBJ1-6
CDR3 protein: CASRRLGNRADEQYF; CDR3 DNA: TGTGCCAGCAGACGTCTTGGAAACAGGGCGGACGAGCAGTACTTC; D gene: NA; clone size: many; V gene: TRBV27; J gene: TRBJ2-7
CDR3 protein: CASTPGAASGSLYEQFF; CDR3 DNA: TGTGCCAGCACCCCCGGTGCAGCTAGCGGGAGTTTGTATGAGCAGTTCTTC; D gene: TRBD2; clone size: many; V gene: TRBV6-1; J gene: TRBJ2-1
CDR3 protein: CASSFQEGQAFF; CDR3 DNA: TGCGCCAGCAGCTTTCAGGAGGGTCAAGCTTTCTTT; D gene: NA; clone size: many; V gene: TRBV5-1; J gene: TRBJ1-1
CDR3 protein: CASLPGQAGDTQYF; CDR3 DNA: TGCGCCAGCCTCCCGGGACAGGCGGGAGATACGCAGTATTTT; D gene: TRBD1; clone size: many; V gene: TRBV5-1; J gene: TRBJ2-3